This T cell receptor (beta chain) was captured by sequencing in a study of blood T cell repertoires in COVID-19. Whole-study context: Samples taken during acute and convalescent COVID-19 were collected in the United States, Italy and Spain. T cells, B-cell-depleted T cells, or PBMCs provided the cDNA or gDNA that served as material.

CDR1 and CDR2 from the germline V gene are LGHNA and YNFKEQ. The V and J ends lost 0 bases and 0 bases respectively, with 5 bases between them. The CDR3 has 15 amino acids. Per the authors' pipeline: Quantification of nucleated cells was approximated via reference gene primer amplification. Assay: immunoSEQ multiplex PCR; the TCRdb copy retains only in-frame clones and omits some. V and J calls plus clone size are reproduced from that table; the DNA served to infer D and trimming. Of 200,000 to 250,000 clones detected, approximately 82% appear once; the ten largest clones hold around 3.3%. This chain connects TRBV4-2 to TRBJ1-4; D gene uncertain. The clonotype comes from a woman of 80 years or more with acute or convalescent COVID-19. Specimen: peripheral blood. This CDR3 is CASSQEAATNEKLFF. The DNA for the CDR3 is TGTGCCAGCAGCCAAGAGGCAGCAACTAATGAAAAACTGTTTTTT.